Below, 18 T cell receptor beta chains from the same sample are listed, as sequenced in a study of blood T cell repertoires in COVID-19. The assay was immunoSEQ multiplex PCR, and TCRdb's table has in-frame clones only and misses some. The table includes around 270,000 clones, around 82% detected once. Specimen: peripheral blood. Receptors were obtained from a human donor with COVID-19, enrolled during active disease. The donor label of this sample is uncertain.

This clone was counted many times. The J gene is TRBJ1-2, the V gene TRBV5-4, with 7 bases that match TRBD1. Trimming removed 2 bases from V and 5 bases from J; junction bases left unmatched: 6. Germline CDR1 SGHNT, CDR2 YYREEE (reference sequence). The CDR3 is 14 amino acids. The CDR3 is CASSLTGVRYGYTF. CDR3 nucleotide sequence: TGTGCCAGCAGCTTAACAGGGGTCCGATATGGCTACACCTTC.

The sample holds one count of this clone. The chain is built from TRBV30 and TRBJ2-5; the match to TRBD1 covers 8 bases. From germline, CDR1 is GTSNPN and CDR2 SVGIG (reference sequence). The CDR3 is 15 amino acids. With 5 bases clipped from V and 5 bases from J, the junction kept 13 bases outside the gene matches. As DNA, the CDR3 is TGTGCCTGGGGAACCCAGGGGGCGGCGGGGGAGACCCAGTACTTC. As protein: CAWGTQGAAGETQYF.

The chain has TRBV3-1 (or the pseudogene TRBV3-2) and TRBJ2-7; the D gene is possibly TRBD2 (6 bases). Germline V lookup: CDR1 LGHDT, CDR2 YNNKEL (reference sequence). Trimming shortened V by 4 bases and J by 3 bases, and 13 bases separated the two germline ends. This CDR3 region has 14 residues. CDR3 region: CASSPRRGGYEQYF. CDR3 DNA: TGTGCCAGCAGCCCTAGGCGGGGCGGCTACGAGCAGTACTTC.

The chain joins TRBV28 to TRBJ1-1; D is perhaps TRBD1 (5 bases). The CDR3 runs to 15 residues. Germline CDR1 reads MDHEN; CDR2 reads SYDVKM. V lost 4 bases, J lost 0 bases, and 12 bases lay in between. CDR3 sequence (DNA): TGTGCCAGCAGTTGGGGCGGGGGTATGAACACTGAAGCTTTCTTT. Its translation is CASSWGGGMNTEAFF. The full variable domain, its missing parts supplied by reference TRBV28 and TRBJ1-1, is DVKVTQSSRYLVKRTGEKVFLECVQDMDHENMFWYRQDPGLGLRLIYFSYDVKMKEKGDIPEGYSVSREKKERFSLILESASTNQTSMYLCASSWGGGMNTEAFFGQGTRLTVV.

The chain joins TRBV7-2 to TRBJ1-1; 8 nucleotides line up with TRBD1. V lost 5 bases, J lost 5 bases, and 7 bases stayed unmatched. Germline V gene sequence: CDR1 SGHTA, CDR2 FQGNSA. The CDR3 covers 14 residues. The CDR3 reads CASSPPGGYTEAFF. CDR3 coding DNA: TGTGCCAGCAGCCCCCCAGGGGGCTATACTGAAGCTTTCTTT.

There are a few counts of this clone. The chain recombines TRBV9 with TRBJ1-1, with D possibly being TRBD1 (6 bases). V dropped 4 bases and J dropped 4 bases, with 11 bases sitting between them. Germline-derived CDR1 and CDR2 are SGDLS and YYNGEE. CDR3 length: 13 amino acids. CDR3 loop: CASSITDSTEAFF. DNA of the CDR3: TGTGCCAGCAGCATTACGGACAGCACTGAAGCTTTCTTT.

J is TRBJ1-2 and V is TRBV19; possibly TRBD1 for D (6 bases). Trimming removed 3 bases at V and 8 bases at J, with 10 bases between. CDR1 LNHDA and CDR2 SQIVND come from the germline V gene (reference sequence). This CDR3 region has 12 residues. CDR3 in DNA: TGTGCCAGTAGTATCCATGGGGGCGGCTACACCTTC. Encoded protein: CASSIHGGGYTF. Based on the CDR3 plus reference TRBV19 and TRBJ1-2, the full variable domain is DGGITQSPKYLFRKEGQNVTLSCEQNLNHDAMYWYRQDPGQGLRLIYYSQIVNDFQKGDIAEGYSVSREKKESFPLTVTSAQKNPTAFYLCASSIHGGGYTFGSGTRLTVV.

This chain links TRBV10-3 with TRBJ2-2; no definite D call. CDR3 size: 16 residues. Trimming cost V 0 bases and J 0 bases, with 8 bases left between them. Germline V gene lookup returns CDR1 ENHRY and CDR2 SYGVKD. CDR3 sequence reads: CAISESTATNTGELFF. The CDR3, as DNA: TGTGCCATCAGTGAGTCCACAGCCACGAACACCGGGGAGCTGTTTTTT.

The chain combines TRBV29-1 with TRBJ1-2, with D possibly being TRBD1 (5 bases). This CDR3 is 13 amino acids long. Trimming took off 4 bases at V and 8 bases at J, with 17 bases between the two ends. Germline-derived CDR1 and CDR2 are SQVTM and ANQGSEA. The CDR3, as DNA: TGCAGCGTTGTTCCGGTCAGGGCTGGCGGCTACACCTTC. This gives the protein CSVVPVRAGGYTF.

Only a few counts were recorded for this clone. The chain recombines TRBV5-8 with TRBJ1-6, with D unresolved. Between the trimmed V and J ends, which lost 3 bases and 10 bases, there was a span of 8 bases. The germline gives CDR1 SGHTS, CDR2 YDEGEE. The CDR3 length is 12 residues. The CDR3, as DNA: TGTGCCAGCAGCTCCACAGAATCACCCCTCCACTTT. Amino acids: CASSSTESPLHF.

This chain joins TRBV9 and TRBJ2-1; 9 positions match TRBD1. Germline V lookup: CDR1 SGDLS, CDR2 YYNGEE. The CDR3 spans 15 residues. V lost 4 bases and J lost 6; bases outside the gene matches: 8. The CDR3 coding sequence is TGTGCCAGCAGCCCGGGACAGGGAATCGGCAATGAGCAGTTCTTC. Translated: CASSPGQGIGNEQFF.

The rearrangement uses TRBV6-2 or TRBV6-3 and TRBJ2-1; 8 bases line up with TRBD2. Germline assignment: CDR1 MNHEY and CDR2 SVGEGT. The CDR3 has 15 amino acids. Trimming cost V 4 bases and J 8 bases; bases outside gene matches: 10. As DNA, the CDR3 is TGTGCCAGCAGTTTAGGGGCGGGAGGATGGGATGAGCAGTTCTTC. As protein: CASSLGAGGWDEQFF.

The chain carries TRBV7-8 and TRBJ1-6; D is possibly TRBD1 (5 bases). Between the trimmed V and J ends, which lost 5 bases and 3 bases, there was a span of 17 bases. The CDR3 length is 17 residues. Looked up from germline, CDR1 is SGHVS and CDR2 is FQNEAQ. The CDR3 spells CASSPTPQGNYNSPLHF. For the CDR3, the DNA is TGTGCCAGCAGCCCGACGCCGCAGGGTAACTATAATTCACCCCTCCACTTT.

The V gene is TRBV16, the J gene TRBJ1-2, with D possibly being TRBD1 (6 bases). From germline, CDR1 is KGHSY and CDR2 FQNENV. Trimming pared 1 base from V and 1 base from J, leaving 16 bases between. The CDR3 consists of 17 residues. The CDR3 sequence is CASSQYGSDSYNYGYTF. CDR3 in DNA: TGTGCCAGCAGCCAATATGGATCGGACAGCTATAACTATGGCTACACCTTC.

This sequence joins TRBV12-3 or TRBV12-4 and TRBJ2-1; 7 bases fit TRBD1. The V gene end was trimmed by 5 bases and the J gene end by 6 bases; junction bases not matched to a gene: 4. This CDR3 comprises 13 residues. The chain's CDR3 is CASSQQGSNEQFF. CDR3 DNA: TGTGCCAGCAGTCAACAGGGGTCCAATGAGCAGTTCTTC.

The V gene is TRBV2, the J gene TRBJ1-1; 10 bases are a match to TRBD1. V shed 4 bases, J shed 5 bases, and the junction held 4 bases outside the gene matches. The CDR3 totals 14 residues. CDR1 SNHLY and CDR2 FYNNEI come from the germline V gene. CDR3 nucleotides: TGTGCCAGCAGTGTACGACAGGGGGCAACTGAAGCTTTCTTT. Translated, it gives CASSVRQGATEAFF.

The chain joins TRBV5-4 to TRBJ2-1, with 12 bases lining up with TRBD2. The V segment lost 4 bases and the J segment 6 bases; nucleotides outside the gene matches: 5. This CDR3 has 15 amino acids. Germline V lookup: CDR1 SGHNT, CDR2 YYREEE (reference sequence). The CDR3: CASSKELAGGNEQFF. CDR3 coding DNA: TGTGCCAGCAGCAAGGAACTAGCGGGAGGCAATGAGCAGTTCTTC.

The CDR3 sequence is CASSQEGWVRGAFF. CDR3 nucleotides: TGTGCCAGCAGCCAAGAAGGATGGGTTAGGGGAGCTTTCTTT. The rearrangement joins TRBV3-1 (or the pseudogene TRBV3-2) to TRBJ1-1; D may be TRBD1 (5 bases). This CDR3 region has 14 residues. V was shortened by 0 bases and J by 10 bases, with 15 bases between the two germline ends. Germline lookup yields CDR1 LGHDT and CDR2 YNNKEL (reference sequence).